The 8 T cell receptor beta chains below were found in one sample sequenced in a study of blood T cell repertoires in COVID-19. Profiling relied on immunoSEQ multiplex PCR, and the TCRdb table lists in-frame clones only, not all of them. This sample has some 200,000 clones; over 75% occur once, and the top ten carry 0.77%. Source material: PBMCs or T cells enriched from blood (not recorded which). The source of these receptors is a young woman who had recovered from COVID-19.

V and J are TRBV6-2 or TRBV6-3 and TRBJ2-2, with TRBD2 matching 12 bases. Losses at the gene ends were 5 bases for V and 5 bases for J; bases not matched to a gene: 9. Germline V gene data show CDR1 as MNHEY and CDR2 as SVGEGT. The length of the CDR3 is 17 residues. CDR3 in DNA: TGTGCCAGCAGTCGCCCGACTAGCGGGAGAAAAACCGGGGAGCTGTTTTTT. The encoded protein is CASSRPTSGRKTGELFF.

J is TRBJ2-2 and V is TRBV9; D possibly corresponds to TRBD2 (5 bases). CDR3 length equals 15 residues. V gave up 0 bases and J gave up 4 bases, with 10 bases separating them. Germline values: CDR1 SGDLS, CDR2 YYNGEE. The CDR3 loop is CASSVALGSTGELFF. The CDR3 DNA follows: TGTGCCAGCAGCGTAGCCTTGGGGAGCACCGGGGAGCTGTTTTTT.

The CDR3 spells CASSLLAGVGNEQFF. The DNA of the CDR3 is TGTGCCAGCAGTCTTCTAGCGGGAGTGGGCAATGAGCAGTTCTTC. V gene TRBV6-2 or TRBV6-3 combines with J gene TRBJ2-1; 10 bases line up with TRBD2. The CDR3 covers 15 residues. V lost 5 bases and J lost 6; bases outside the gene matches: 7. Germline CDR1 MNHEY, CDR2 SVGEGT.

The chain uses TRBV4-3 and TRBJ2-7, with TRBD2 identical over 9 bases. Trimming took 0 bases from V and 5 from J; bases not matched to a gene: 8. This CDR3 has 16 amino acids. Per germline, CDR1 LGHNA and CDR2 YSLEER. The CDR3 reads CASSQDAGGPINEQYF. CDR3 nucleotides: TGCGCCAGCAGCCAAGACGCGGGAGGGCCTATAAACGAGCAGTACTTC.

The chain uses TRBV28 and TRBJ2-7, with 7 nucleotides matching TRBD1. V shed 10 bases, J shed 3 bases, and the junction held 12 bases outside the gene matches. The CDR3 is made up of 14 amino acids. Germline CDR1 is MDHEN and CDR2 is SYDVKM. For the CDR3, the DNA is TGTGCCACCCTCACCCCGGGACAGCACTACGAGCAGTACTTC. Translating it yields CATLTPGQHYEQYF. The complete variable domain, with remaining parts taken from reference TRBV28 and TRBJ2-7, reads DVKVTQSSRYLVKRTGEKVFLECVQDMDHENMFWYRQDPGLGLRLIYFSYDVKMKEKGDIPEGYSVSREKKERFSLILESASTNQTSMYLCATLTPGQHYEQYFGPGTRLTVT.

The chain employs TRBV29-1 and TRBJ1-1, with TRBD1 as a possible D gene (5 bases). Trimming stripped 5 bases from V and 6 bases from J, with 13 bases between. The germline gives CDR1 SQVTM, CDR2 ANQGSEA. The CDR3 covers 12 residues. The CDR3 region is CSVWTRKAEAFF. In DNA form, the CDR3 reads TGCAGCGTTTGGACACGGAAGGCTGAAGCTTTCTTT.

The chain uses TRBV4-2 and TRBJ2-5; D uncertain. Trimming removed 0 bases at V and 4 bases at J, with 6 bases between. This CDR3 has 13 amino acids. CDR1 is LGHNA, CDR2 YNFKEQ, per germline. The CDR3, as DNA: TGTGCCAGCAGCCAAGATCCTAGAGAGACCCAGTACTTC. Protein product: CASSQDPRETQYF.

The count of this clone is one. The chain recombines TRBV6-2 or TRBV6-3 with TRBJ2-1; TRBD2 matches 13 bases. CDR3 length: 18 amino acids. Trimming cost V 2 bases and J 0 bases; bases outside gene matches: 4. Germline loops: CDR1 MNHEY, CDR2 SVGEGT. The CDR3 sequence is CASSYTSGRASSYNEQFF. Here the CDR3 DNA reads TGTGCCAGCAGTTACACTAGCGGGAGGGCCAGCTCCTACAATGAGCAGTTCTTC.